This T cell receptor (beta chain) was documented in a study of vaccination and CD4 T cells after COVID-19. Overall study context: Six males and four females, two of them Hispanic, were enrolled as convalescents. Investigators drew the post-COVID samples a median roughly 96 days after diagnosis, with a range of 35 to 161.

Points on this clonotype: Its antigen remains unknown.

MiXCR, run by TCRdb on the PCR reads, gives a single entry per CDR3 protein. The data hold about 21,000 distinct CDR3 sequences, with around three fifths observed a single time. General observations from the study: Median SARS-CoV-2-reactive clonotype numbers went from about 20 to 38; this increase was not significant.

V lost 6 bases, J lost 3 bases, and 4 bases stayed unmatched. The length of the CDR3 is 13 residues. Germline V gene sequence: CDR1 DFQATT, CDR2 SNEGSKA (reference sequence). The sequences come from CD4+ T cells from blood, collected before SARS-CoV-2 vaccination. The receptor's source is a human donor who had recovered from COVID-19. The gene calls are TRBV20-1 and TRBJ2-5, with 10 nucleotides matching TRBD2. The CDR3 bases are TGCAGTGCGAATGGACTAGCGGAAGAGACCCAGTACTTC. This gives the protein CSANGLAEETQYF.